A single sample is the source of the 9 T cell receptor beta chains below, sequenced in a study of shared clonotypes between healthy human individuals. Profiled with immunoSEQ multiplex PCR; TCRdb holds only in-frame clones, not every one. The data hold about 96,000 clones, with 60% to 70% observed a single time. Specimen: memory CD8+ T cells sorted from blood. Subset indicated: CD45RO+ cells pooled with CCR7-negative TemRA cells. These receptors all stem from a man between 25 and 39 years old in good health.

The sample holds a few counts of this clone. DNA of the CDR3: TGTGCCAGCAGCTTACAGGTTTACAATGAGCAGTTCTTC. It encodes CASSLQVYNEQFF. The V call is TRBV7-2, the J call TRBJ2-1, with D hard to call. The germline gives CDR1 SGHTA, CDR2 FQGNSA. Trimming stripped 2 bases from V and 4 bases from J, with 6 bases between. The CDR3 runs to 13 residues.

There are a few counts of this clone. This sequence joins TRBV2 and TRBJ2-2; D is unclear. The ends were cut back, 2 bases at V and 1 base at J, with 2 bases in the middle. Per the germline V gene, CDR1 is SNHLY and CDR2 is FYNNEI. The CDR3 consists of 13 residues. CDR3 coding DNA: TGTGCCAGCAGTGAAAAGAACACCGGGGAGCTGTTTTTT. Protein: CASSEKNTGELFF. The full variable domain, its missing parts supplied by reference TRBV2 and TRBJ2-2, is EPEVTQTPSHQVTQMGQEVILRCVPISNHLYFYWYRQILGQKVEFLVSFYNNEISEKSEIFDDQFSVERPDGSNFTLKIRSTKLEDSAMYFCASSEKNTGELFFGEGSRLTVL.

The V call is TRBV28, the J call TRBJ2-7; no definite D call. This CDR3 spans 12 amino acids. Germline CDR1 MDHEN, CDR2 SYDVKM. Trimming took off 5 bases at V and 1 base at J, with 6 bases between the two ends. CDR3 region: CASSDVSYEQYF. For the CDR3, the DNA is TGTGCCAGCAGTGACGTTTCCTACGAGCAGTACTTC.

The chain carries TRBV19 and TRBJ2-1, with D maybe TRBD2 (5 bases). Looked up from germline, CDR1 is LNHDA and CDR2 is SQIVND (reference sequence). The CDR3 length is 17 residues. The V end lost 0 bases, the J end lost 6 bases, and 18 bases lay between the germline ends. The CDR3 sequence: CASSIDSGSRILNEQFF. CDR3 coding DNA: TGTGCCAGTAGTATAGATTCGGGGTCACGTATTCTCAATGAGCAGTTCTTC. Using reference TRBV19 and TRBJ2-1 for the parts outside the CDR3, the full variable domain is DGGITQSPKYLFRKEGQNVTLSCEQNLNHDAMYWYRQDPGQGLRLIYYSQIVNDFQKGDIAEGYSVSREKKESFPLTVTSAQKNPTAFYLCASSIDSGSRILNEQFFGPGTRLTVL.

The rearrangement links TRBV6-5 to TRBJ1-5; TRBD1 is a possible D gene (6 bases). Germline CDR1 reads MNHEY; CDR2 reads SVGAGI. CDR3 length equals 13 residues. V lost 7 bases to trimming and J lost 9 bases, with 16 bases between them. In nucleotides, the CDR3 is TGTGCCAGCACCCCGACAGGCAGCCGGCCCCAGCATTTT. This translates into CASTPTGSRPQHF.

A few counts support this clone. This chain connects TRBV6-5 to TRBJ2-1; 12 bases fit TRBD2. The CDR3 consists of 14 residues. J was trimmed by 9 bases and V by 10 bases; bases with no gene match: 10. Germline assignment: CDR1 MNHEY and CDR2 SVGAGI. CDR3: CATQGTSGFSEQFF. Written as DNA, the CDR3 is TGTGCCACCCAAGGGACTAGCGGGTTCAGTGAGCAGTTCTTC.

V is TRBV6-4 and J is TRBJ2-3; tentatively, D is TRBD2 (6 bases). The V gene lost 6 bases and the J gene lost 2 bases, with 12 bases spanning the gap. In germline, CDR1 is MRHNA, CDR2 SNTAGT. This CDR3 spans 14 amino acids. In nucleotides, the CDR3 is TGTGCCAGCAGAGGCCCTAGCGCCACAGATACGCAGTATTTT. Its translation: CASRGPSATDTQYF.

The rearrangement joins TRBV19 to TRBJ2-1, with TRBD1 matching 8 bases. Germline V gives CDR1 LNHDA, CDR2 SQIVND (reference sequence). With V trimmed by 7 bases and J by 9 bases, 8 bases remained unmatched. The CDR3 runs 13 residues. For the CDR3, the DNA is TGTGCCAGTAAGGGTCAGGGGGCCATTGAGCAGTTCTTC. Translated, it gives CASKGQGAIEQFF.

In nucleotides, the CDR3 is TGCGCCAGCAGCATTACGCCGGGGCATGAAGAGACCCAGTACTTC. It is translated as CASSITPGHEETQYF. The V gene is TRBV5-1, the J gene TRBJ2-5; TRBD1 or TRBD2 may be the D gene (5 bases each). The V gene's germline CDR1 is SGHRS and CDR2 YFSETQ. Trimming removed 4 bases from V and 3 bases from J, with 16 bases in between. The CDR3 totals 15 residues.